A selection of T cell receptor beta chains follows, all from one sample in a study of spatial heterogeneity in lung cancer. MiXCR, run by TCRdb on the 5' RACE reads, gives a single entry per CDR3 protein. This table holds thousands of distinct CDR3 sequences, around 12% found once. The input for sequencing was lung tumor tissue, taken at surgery. Receptor source: a male donor with early-stage non-small cell lung cancer. The CDR3 runs from the conserved cysteine through the conserved F or W. D genes are given only for firm matches. Part of the rows lack a size; the others show once, few, many or a class for expanded clones.

CDR3nt,CDR3aa,j_gene,abundance,d_gene,v_gene
TGTGCCAGCAGCCAAGTCTTCGGAAACACCATATATTTT,CASSQVFGNTIYF,TRBJ1-3,large,NA,TRBV3-1
TGTGCCAGCTCACCTGACAACAATCAGCCCCAGCATTTT,CASSPDNNQPQHF,TRBJ1-5,many,NA,TRBV18
TGTGCCAGCAGCACCCCCGGAACGAACACTGAAGCTTTCTTT,CASSTPGTNTEAFF,TRBJ1-1,many,NA,TRBV28
TGTGCCAGCAGGGGGGGACAACCCAGCTCCTACGAGCAGTACTTC,CASRGGQPSSYEQYF,TRBJ2-7,many,NA,TRBV28
TGTGCCAGCACCGGACATCTTAGATATGTGGGTACCGGGGAGCTGTTTTTT,CASTGHLRYVGTGELFF,TRBJ2-2,medium-sized,NA,TRBV6-1
TGTGCCAGCAGCGGAGGAGGGCCCGGGGAGCTGTTTTTT,CASSGGGPGELFF,TRBJ2-2,medium-sized,NA,TRBV12-3/TRBV12-4
TGTGCCAGCAGCTTGGTGCTGGGACAGGGTAGTCAGGGCTATGGCTACACCTTC,CASSLVLGQGSQGYGYTF,TRBJ1-2,many,TRBD1,TRBV7-8
TGCAGTGCCGAAGCGGGACAGCTAGTCAATGAGCAGTTCTTC,CSAEAGQLVNEQFF,TRBJ2-1,large,NA,TRBV20-1
TGTGCCAGCAGTGGGGACTTCACAGATACGCAGTATTTT,CASSGDFTDTQYF,TRBJ2-3,medium-sized,NA,TRBV2
TGCAGCGCTAACAGGGGGCTCCAGTATTTT,CSANRGLQYF,TRBJ2-3,NA,TRBD1,TRBV29-1
TGTGCCAGCAGTGCCGAGACTGACAGGGGGCAGGTCATTCAGTACTTC,CASSAETDRGQVIQYF,TRBJ2-4,many,TRBD1,TRBV2
TGTGCCAGCAGTTCAACCGCTGACGGTCCCCAGCATTTT,CASSSTADGPQHF,TRBJ1-5,NA,NA,TRBV12-3/TRBV12-4
TGTGCCAGCAGTACCTCCACCGGGGAGCTGTTTTTT,CASSTSTGELFF,TRBJ2-2,many,NA,TRBV27
TGTGCCAGCAGCCTTCATTCAGGGGCGCGAGCGGGCTATGGCTACACCTTC,CASSLHSGARAGYGYTF,TRBJ1-2,medium-sized,NA,TRBV3-1
TGTGCCAGTAGTATTACGGATACGCAGTATTTT,CASSITDTQYF,TRBJ2-3,medium-sized,NA,TRBV19
TGCAGTGCCTCCTTCCGGCCTAGTGAAGCTTTCTTT,CSASFRPSEAFF,TRBJ1-1,NA,NA,TRBV20-1
TGCAGTGCTAGAGGACCCCTCAAGGAGCAGTTCTTC,CSARGPLKEQFF,TRBJ2-1,large,NA,TRBV20-1
TGCGCCAGCAGCCAAAATGAAGGCGGGACCCAGTACTTC,CASSQNEGGTQYF,TRBJ2-5,many,NA,TRBV4-1
TGTGCCAGCAGCTTTTCCCCCAATGAGCAGTTCTTC,CASSFSPNEQFF,TRBJ2-1,many,NA,TRBV5-6
TGTGCCACCAGTGAATCGGGGAACACTGAAGCTTTCTTT,CATSESGNTEAFF,TRBJ1-1,many,NA,TRBV24-1
TGTGCCAGCAGTGAATTACCGAACACTGAAGCTTTCTTT,CASSELPNTEAFF,TRBJ1-1,many,NA,TRBV6-1
TGTGCCAGCAAGGCGACTTCTAACTATGGCTACACCTTC,CASKATSNYGYTF,TRBJ1-2,many,NA,TRBV6-5
TGCGCCAGCAGCTCCGGGGCAGGGGGATTACTTAATGAAAAACTGTTTTTT,CASSSGAGGLLNEKLFF,TRBJ1-4,medium-sized,TRBD1,TRBV4-1
TGTGCCAGCAGTTTCAGGGGAACCTACGAGCAGTACTTC,CASSFRGTYEQYF,TRBJ2-7,many,NA,TRBV6-5
TGTGCCAGCAGCCGCCGGGACACCTCCTACGAGCAGTACTTC,CASSRRDTSYEQYF,TRBJ2-7,many,NA,TRBV11-2
TGTGCCAGTGTAGCGGACTTCACAGATACGCAGTATTTT,CASVADFTDTQYF,TRBJ2-3,many,NA,TRBV2
TGCAGCGTTGATTCCGGGACAGGGGGGACTAATGAAAAACTGTTTTTT,CSVDSGTGGTNEKLFF,TRBJ1-4,NA,TRBD1,TRBV29-1
TGCAGTGCTAGAACCGGACAGGGGGCGGTAATTTCACCCCTCCACTTT,CSARTGQGAVISPLHF,TRBJ1-6,medium-sized,TRBD1,TRBV20-1
TGCAGCGTATCTCCACTAGCGAACACCGGGGAGCTGTTTTTT,CSVSPLANTGELFF,TRBJ2-2,many,NA,TRBV29-1
TGTGCCAGTAGTAGGAGAGGGAATCAGCCCCAGCATTTT,CASSRRGNQPQHF,TRBJ1-5,NA,NA,TRBV19
TGTGCCAGCAGTCTAGCACGCCGGCAGTATTTT,CASSLARRQYF,TRBJ2-3,many,NA,TRBV28
TGCAGTGCTAGAGCCACTTTGGGTGAAAAACTGTTTTTT,CSARATLGEKLFF,TRBJ1-4,medium-sized,NA,TRBV20-1
TGCAGCGTGCGGGGGGAAAGAGATACGCAGTATTTT,CSVRGERDTQYF,TRBJ2-3,many,TRBD2,TRBV29-1
TGCAGTGCTAGGCCGACTGTTGGCTATGGCTACACCTTC,CSARPTVGYGYTF,TRBJ1-2,NA,NA,TRBV20-1
TGTGCCAGCAGTTTAACCATACACCCGGGCAGGCTCCCTAGGTTTAGCAATCAGCCCCAGCATTTT,CASSLTIHPGRLPRFSNQPQHF,TRBJ1-5,many,NA,TRBV11-2
TGCGCCAGCAGTGAAGAGTTTACGCCAGATACGCAGTATTTT,CASSEEFTPDTQYF,TRBJ2-3,many,NA,TRBV10-1
TGCAGTGCTACCGGGACAGTAAATTCACCCCTCCACTTT,CSATGTVNSPLHF,TRBJ1-6,many,TRBD1,TRBV20-1
TGCAGTGCTGGCGGGACAGGGCAAGATTCACCCCTCCACTTT,CSAGGTGQDSPLHF,TRBJ1-6,medium-sized,TRBD1,TRBV20-1
TGTGCCAGCAGCTATAACAGGGGGGCGAGCACCGGGGAGCTGTTTTTT,CASSYNRGASTGELFF,TRBJ2-2,medium-sized,TRBD1,TRBV5-4
TGTGCCAGCAGCCCCAGAAGTACTCAGGGGGCGAATGAGCAGTTCTTC,CASSPRSTQGANEQFF,TRBJ2-1,many,TRBD1,TRBV12-3/TRBV12-4
TGTGCCAGCAGCTTATCACTGGGAGAGACCCAGTACTTC,CASSLSLGETQYF,TRBJ2-5,medium-sized,NA,TRBV7-2
TGTGCCATCAGACATAGCGGGGGCACCGGGGAGCTGTTTTTT,CAIRHSGGTGELFF,TRBJ2-2,many,TRBD2,TRBV10-3
TGCAGTGCTTACTCAGGGTCCCATGGCTACACCTTC,CSAYSGSHGYTF,TRBJ1-2,large,NA,TRBV20-1
TGTGCCAGCAGCCAGAGAGCGGGAGTGAGCACCGGGGAGCTGTTTTTT,CASSQRAGVSTGELFF,TRBJ2-2,many,TRBD2,TRBV14
TGTGCCACCAGTGGACAGGGTTCCAGTCAGCCCCAGCATTTT,CATSGQGSSQPQHF,TRBJ1-5,few,TRBD1,TRBV24-1
TGTGCCAGCAGCTACGGGACTAGCTCGATCGAGCAGTACTTC,CASSYGTSSIEQYF,TRBJ2-7,many,TRBD2,TRBV5-6
TGTGCCAGCAGCCAGATCTACAATGAGCAGTTCTTC,CASSQIYNEQFF,TRBJ2-1,many,NA,TRBV7-2
TGTGCCATCGCCCAGAGTCAAGCGGGAGGTGAGACCCAGTACTTC,CAIAQSQAGGETQYF,TRBJ2-5,many,TRBD2,TRBV10-3
TGCAGTGCGCCTACCGGGACAGGGACGGGGGAGCAGTACTTC,CSAPTGTGTGEQYF,TRBJ2-7,many,TRBD1,TRBV20-1
TGCGCCAGCAGCCAAGTTCCACAGGGGGCGGGAAGCACCGGGGAGCTGTTTTTT,CASSQVPQGAGSTGELFF,TRBJ2-2,many,TRBD1,TRBV4-1
TGTGCCAGCGATCGCGGTGGGGCGTTGAATGAGCAGTTCTTC,CASDRGGALNEQFF,TRBJ2-1,NA,NA,TRBV7-6
TGCAGTGCTAGAGATTGGAGTGTTCAAGAGACCCAGTACTTC,CSARDWSVQETQYF,TRBJ2-5,medium-sized,NA,TRBV20-1
TGTGCCAGCAGTTTACTGGCTCCTATAGGGGAGCAGTACTTC,CASSLLAPIGEQYF,TRBJ2-7,NA,NA,TRBV27
TGTGCCAGCAGTTCACCGGGACGGAGTATGTTCTTC,CASSSPGRSMFF,TRBJ2-1,many,NA,TRBV28
TGTGCCAGCAGCCAGTTTGGCGGGAGGGCCTACGAGCAGTACTTC,CASSQFGGRAYEQYF,TRBJ2-7,few,TRBD2,TRBV14